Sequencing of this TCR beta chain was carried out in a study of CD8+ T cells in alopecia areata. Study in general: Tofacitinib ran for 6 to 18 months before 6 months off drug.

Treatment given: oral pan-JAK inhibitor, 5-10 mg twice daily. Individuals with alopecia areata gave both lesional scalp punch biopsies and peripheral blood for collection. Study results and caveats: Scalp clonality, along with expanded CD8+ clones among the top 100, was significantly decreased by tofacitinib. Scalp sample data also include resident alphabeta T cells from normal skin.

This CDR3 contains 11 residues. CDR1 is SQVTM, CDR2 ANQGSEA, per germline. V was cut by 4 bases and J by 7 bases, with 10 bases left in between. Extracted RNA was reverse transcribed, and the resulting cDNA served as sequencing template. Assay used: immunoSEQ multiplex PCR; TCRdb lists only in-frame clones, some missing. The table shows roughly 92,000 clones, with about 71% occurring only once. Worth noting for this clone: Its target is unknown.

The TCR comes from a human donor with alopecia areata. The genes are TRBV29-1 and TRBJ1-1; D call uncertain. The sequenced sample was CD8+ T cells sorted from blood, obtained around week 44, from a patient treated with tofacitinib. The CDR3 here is CSVVGQNEAFF. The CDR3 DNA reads TGCAGCGTTGTCGGGCAAAATGAAGCTTTCTTT.